The sequence of this TCR beta chain was determined in a study of CD8 T cells in cerebrospinal fluid in Alzheimer's disease (dated by TCRdb to the early 2020s). For context, the study as a whole: The study used two single-cell methods, plate-based nested PCR sequencing and droplet-based sequencing, to evaluate clonal expansion of CSF T cells. The study examined whether cerebrospinal fluid from healthy elderly individuals and from patients with neurodegenerative disease contained clonally expanded T cells. In the droplet-based CSF analysis comparing patients with controls, roughly 10 healthy controls (fewer than 11,000 cells) and roughly 10 patients with MCI or Alzheimer's disease (about 10,000 cells) were included. A total of 20 to 30 samples were covered by the CSF gene-expression analysis, in which Parkinson's disease patients were included. What the authors observed across the whole study: The EBV-specific clones were neither the most highly expanded clones nor enriched among patients. Finding EBV-specific TCRs in CSF, the authors cautioned, does not establish a causal link between EBV and Alzheimer's disease. The overall clonality comparison included only samples with detectable clones (11 healthy, 5 MCI, 5 AD, 6 PD). In pooled data, a highly expanded clone (at least 3% of TCRs) was found in 1 of 10 healthy subjects versus 4 of 6 Alzheimer's patients. Compared with controls, patients with MCI or Alzheimer's disease had a higher percentage of their CSF TCRs made up by the single largest clone.

All participants were free of acute infectious disease and in good physical condition. For droplet-based sequencing, live CSF cells were sorted using a live/dead marker. CSF was obtained by lumbar puncture, and immune cells were pelleted by centrifugation at 300g. Each CSF sample was examined for red blood cells, and any sample with blood contamination was excluded. CSF cells were cryopreserved by placing the cells in freezing medium, freezing the cells overnight at -80 degrees C, and then storing the cells in liquid nitrogen. Before analysis, CSF samples were kept in storage for less than six months. Its frequency places this clonotype as medium-sized (0.01 to 0.1%); no count is recorded. Its antigen has not been determined. The CDR3 has 14 amino acids, counting the end cysteine and phenylalanine. The DNA is unrecorded. The germline V gene specifies SGHDT as CDR1 and YYEEEE as CDR2. The library was prepared using 10x single-cell sequencing. CSF cells were profiled with 10X Genomics single-cell V(D)J and 5' gene-expression libraries. CSF single-cell TCR libraries were sequenced on an Illumina NextSeq550. The original methods were these. V(D)J reads were aligned to the vdj-GRCh38 alts ensemble 2.0.0 reference and processed with the Cell Ranger vdj pipeline. A clonotype was defined as a group of cell barcodes sharing the same set of productive CDR3 nucleotide sequences. To link clonality with transcriptional profiles, clonotype information was added to the Seurat v3.0 gene-expression metadata. Exclusion was applied to CSF cells with more than 1,800 genes, more than 7,500 UMIs or more than 10% mitochondrial reads. CDR3-beta sequences were compared against VDJdb to identify TCRs with known antigen specificity. Clone sharing was examined by network analysis using the R package qgraph, in which only TCRs with complete alpha and beta chains were included. One entry per CDR3 protein sequence results from the TCRdb reprocessing of the reads, with DNA left out. For this entry, the V and J calls and clone size follow TCRdb and not the study's own pipeline. This specimen's table enumerates approximately 1,000 distinct CDR3 sequences. The ten largest account for 7.8% of the sample.

The source is a human donor in good health. Input material: cerebrospinal fluid. The chain is assembled from TRBV5-6 and TRBJ1-2; with no DNA, the TCRdb D assignment of TRBD1 cannot be verified. This receptor has the CDR3 CASSLPGTGVGYTF.